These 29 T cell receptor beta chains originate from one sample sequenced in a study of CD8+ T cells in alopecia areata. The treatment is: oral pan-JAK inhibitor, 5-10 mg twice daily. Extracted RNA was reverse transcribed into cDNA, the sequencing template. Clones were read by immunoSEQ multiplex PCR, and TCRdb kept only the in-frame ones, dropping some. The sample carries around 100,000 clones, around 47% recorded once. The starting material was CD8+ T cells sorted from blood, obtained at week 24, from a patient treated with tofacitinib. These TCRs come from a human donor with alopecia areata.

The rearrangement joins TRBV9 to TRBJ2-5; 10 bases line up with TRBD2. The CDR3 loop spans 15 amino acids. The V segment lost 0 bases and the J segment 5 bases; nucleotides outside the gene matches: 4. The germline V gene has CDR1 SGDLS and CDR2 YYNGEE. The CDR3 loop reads CASSVGASGSETQYF. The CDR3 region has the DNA TGTGCCAGCAGCGTAGGTGCTAGCGGGAGTGAGACCCAGTACTTC.

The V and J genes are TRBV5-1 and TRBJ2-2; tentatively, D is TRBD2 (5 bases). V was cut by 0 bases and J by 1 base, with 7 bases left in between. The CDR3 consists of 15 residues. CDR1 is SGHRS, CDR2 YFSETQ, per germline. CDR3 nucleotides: TGCGCCAGCAGCTTGGGAGGGTGGAACACCGGGGAGCTGTTTTTT. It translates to CASSLGGWNTGELFF.

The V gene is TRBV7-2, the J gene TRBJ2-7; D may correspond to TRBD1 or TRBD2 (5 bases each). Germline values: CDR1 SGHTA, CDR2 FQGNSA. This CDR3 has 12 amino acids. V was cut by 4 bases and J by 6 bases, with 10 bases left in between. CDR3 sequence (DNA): TGTGCCAGCAGCTGGGGACCCTCCGAGCAGTACTTC. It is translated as CASSWGPSEQYF.

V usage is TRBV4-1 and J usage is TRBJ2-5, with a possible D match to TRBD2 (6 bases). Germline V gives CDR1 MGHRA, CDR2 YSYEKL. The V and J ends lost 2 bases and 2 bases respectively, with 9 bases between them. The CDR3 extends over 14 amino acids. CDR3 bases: TGCGCCAGCAGCCAACCGGGACTTCAAGAGACCCAGTACTTC. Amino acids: CASSQPGLQETQYF.

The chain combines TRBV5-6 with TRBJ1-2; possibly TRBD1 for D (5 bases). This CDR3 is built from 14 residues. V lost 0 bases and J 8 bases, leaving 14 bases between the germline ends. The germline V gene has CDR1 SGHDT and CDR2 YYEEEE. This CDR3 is CASSLGAGRYGYTF. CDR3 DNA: TGTGCCAGCAGCTTGGGGGCAGGGCGGTACGGCTACACCTTC. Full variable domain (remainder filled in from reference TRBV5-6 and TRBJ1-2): DAGVTQSPTHLIKTRGQQVTLRCSPKSGHDTVSWYQQALGQGPQFIFQYYEEEERQRGNFPDRFSGHQFPNYSSELNVNALLLGDSALYLCASSLGAGRYGYTFGSGTRLTVV.

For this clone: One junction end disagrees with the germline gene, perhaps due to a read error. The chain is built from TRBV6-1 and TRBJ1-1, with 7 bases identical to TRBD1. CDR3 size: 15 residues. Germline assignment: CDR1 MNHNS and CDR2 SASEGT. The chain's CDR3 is CASGEHSGGYTEAFF. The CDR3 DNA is TGTGCCAGCGGTGAACATTCAGGGGGATACACTGAAGCTTTCTTT.

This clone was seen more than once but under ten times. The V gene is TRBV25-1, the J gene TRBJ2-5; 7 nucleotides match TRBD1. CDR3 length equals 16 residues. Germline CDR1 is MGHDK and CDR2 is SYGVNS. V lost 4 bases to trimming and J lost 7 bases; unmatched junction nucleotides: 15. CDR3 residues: CASSADRPNLGGTQYF. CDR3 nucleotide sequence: TGTGCCAGCAGTGCGGACAGGCCAAACCTAGGGGGGACCCAGTACTTC.

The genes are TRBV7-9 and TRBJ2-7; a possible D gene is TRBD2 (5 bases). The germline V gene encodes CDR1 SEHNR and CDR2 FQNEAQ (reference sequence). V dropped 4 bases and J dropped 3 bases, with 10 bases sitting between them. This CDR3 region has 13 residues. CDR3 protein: CASSSLGSYEQYF. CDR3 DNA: TGTGCCAGCAGCTCCCTAGGGAGCTACGAGCAGTACTTC.

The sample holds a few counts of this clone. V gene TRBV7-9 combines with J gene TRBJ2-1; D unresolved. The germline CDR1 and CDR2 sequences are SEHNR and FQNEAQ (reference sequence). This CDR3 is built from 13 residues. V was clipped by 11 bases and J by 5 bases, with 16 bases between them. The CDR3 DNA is TGTGCCTGCCTGGGTCTAGTTGACAATGAGCAGTTCTTC. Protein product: CACLGLVDNEQFF.

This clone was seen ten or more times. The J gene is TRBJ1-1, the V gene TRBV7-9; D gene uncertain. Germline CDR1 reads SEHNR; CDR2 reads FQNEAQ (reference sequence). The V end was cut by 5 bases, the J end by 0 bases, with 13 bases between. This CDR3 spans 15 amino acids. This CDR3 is CASSPAQGMNTEAFF. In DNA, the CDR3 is TGTGCCAGCAGCCCGGCCCAAGGGATGAACACTGAAGCTTTCTTT.

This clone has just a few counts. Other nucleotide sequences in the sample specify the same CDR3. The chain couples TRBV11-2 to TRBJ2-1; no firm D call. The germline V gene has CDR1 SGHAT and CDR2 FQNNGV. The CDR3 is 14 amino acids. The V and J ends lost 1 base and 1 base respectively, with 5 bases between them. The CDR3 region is CASSLGGSYNEQFF. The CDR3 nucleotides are TGTGCCAGCAGCTTAGGGGGTTCCTACAATGAGCAGTTCTTC. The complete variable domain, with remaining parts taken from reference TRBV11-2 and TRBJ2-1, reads EAGVAQSPRYKIIEKRQSVAFWCNPISGHATLYWYQQILGQGPKLLIQFQNNGVVDDSQLPKDRFSAERLKGVDSTLKIQPAKLEDSAVYLCASSLGGSYNEQFFGPGTRLTVL.

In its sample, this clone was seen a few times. CDR3 sequence (DNA): TGTGCCAGCAGTGTACTACCTCCCGGACATATACTCTACGAGCAGTACTTC. Protein sequence: CASSVLPPGHILYEQYF. The V call is TRBV25-1, the J call TRBJ2-7; the D gene is possibly TRBD1 (5 bases). Trimming removed 4 bases at V and 3 bases at J, with 22 bases between. The CDR3 has 17 residues. Germline lookup yields CDR1 MGHDK and CDR2 SYGVNS.

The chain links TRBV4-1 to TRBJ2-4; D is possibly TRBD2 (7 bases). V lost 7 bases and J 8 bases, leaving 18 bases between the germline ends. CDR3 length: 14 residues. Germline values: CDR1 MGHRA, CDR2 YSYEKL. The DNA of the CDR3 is TGCGCCAGCAACTCACGAGGAGGGGGGGACATTCAGTACTTC. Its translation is CASNSRGGGDIQYF.

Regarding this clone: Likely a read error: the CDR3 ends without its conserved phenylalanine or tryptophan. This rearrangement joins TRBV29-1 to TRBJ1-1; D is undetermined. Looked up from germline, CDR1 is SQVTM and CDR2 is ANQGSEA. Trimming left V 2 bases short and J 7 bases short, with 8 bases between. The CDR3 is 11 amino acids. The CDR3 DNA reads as TGCAGCGTTGAATATGATGGTGAAGCTTTCTCT. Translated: CSVEYDGEAFS.

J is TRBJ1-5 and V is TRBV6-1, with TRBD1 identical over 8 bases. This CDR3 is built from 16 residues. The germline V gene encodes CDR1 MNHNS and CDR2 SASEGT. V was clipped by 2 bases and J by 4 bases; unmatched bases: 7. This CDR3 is CASSESRTGLNQPQHF. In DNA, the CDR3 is TGTGCCAGCAGTGAAAGCAGGACAGGGTTGAATCAGCCCCAGCATTTT.

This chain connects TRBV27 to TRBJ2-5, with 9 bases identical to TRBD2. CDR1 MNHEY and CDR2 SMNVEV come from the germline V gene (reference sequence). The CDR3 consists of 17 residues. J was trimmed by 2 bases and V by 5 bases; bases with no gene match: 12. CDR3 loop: CASSPELAGAPQETQYF. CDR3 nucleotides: TGTGCCAGCAGTCCGGAATTAGCGGGAGCGCCACAAGAGACCCAGTACTTC.

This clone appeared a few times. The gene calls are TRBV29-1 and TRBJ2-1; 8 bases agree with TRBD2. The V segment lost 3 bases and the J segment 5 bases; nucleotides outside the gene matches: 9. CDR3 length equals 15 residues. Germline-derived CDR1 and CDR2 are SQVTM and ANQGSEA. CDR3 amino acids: CSVEVPTSADNEQFF. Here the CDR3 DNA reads TGCAGCGTTGAGGTCCCGACTAGCGCGGACAATGAGCAGTTCTTC.

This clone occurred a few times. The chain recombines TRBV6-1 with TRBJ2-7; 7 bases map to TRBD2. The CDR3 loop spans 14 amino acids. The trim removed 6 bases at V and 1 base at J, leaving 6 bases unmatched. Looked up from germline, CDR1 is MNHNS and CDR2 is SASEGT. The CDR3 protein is CASRASGGSYEQYF. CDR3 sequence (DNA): TGTGCCAGCAGAGCTTCGGGGGGATCCTACGAGCAGTACTTC.

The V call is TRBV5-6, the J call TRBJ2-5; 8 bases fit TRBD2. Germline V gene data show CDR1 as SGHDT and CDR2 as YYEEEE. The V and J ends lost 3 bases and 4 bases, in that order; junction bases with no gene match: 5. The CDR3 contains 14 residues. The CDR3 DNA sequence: TGTGCCAGCAGCTCGGGACTAGAAATAGAGACCCAGTACTTC. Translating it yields CASSSGLEIETQYF.

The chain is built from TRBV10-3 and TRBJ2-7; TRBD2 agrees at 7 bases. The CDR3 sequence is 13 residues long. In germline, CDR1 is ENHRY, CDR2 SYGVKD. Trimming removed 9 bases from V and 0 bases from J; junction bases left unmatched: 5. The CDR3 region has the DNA TGTGCCATAACGCCTAGCGGCTCCTACGAGCAGTACTTC. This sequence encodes CAITPSGSYEQYF.

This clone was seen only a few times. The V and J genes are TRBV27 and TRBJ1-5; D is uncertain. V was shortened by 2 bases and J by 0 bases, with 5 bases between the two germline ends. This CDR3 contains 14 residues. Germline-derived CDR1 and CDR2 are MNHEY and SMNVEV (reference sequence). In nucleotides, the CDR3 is TGTGCCAGCAGTTTAACCAATAGCAATCAGCCCCAGCATTTT. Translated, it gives CASSLTNSNQPQHF.

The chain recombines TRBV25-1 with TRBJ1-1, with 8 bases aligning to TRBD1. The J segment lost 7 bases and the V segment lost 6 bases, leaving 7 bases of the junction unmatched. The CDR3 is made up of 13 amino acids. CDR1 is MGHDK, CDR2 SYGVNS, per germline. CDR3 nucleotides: TGTGCCAGCAGCGACAGGGGAAGGGTTGAAGCTTTCTTT. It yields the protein CASSDRGRVEAFF.

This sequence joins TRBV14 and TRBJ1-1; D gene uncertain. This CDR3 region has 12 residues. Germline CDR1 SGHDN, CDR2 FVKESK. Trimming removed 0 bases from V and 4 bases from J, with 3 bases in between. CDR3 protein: CASSQEATEAFF. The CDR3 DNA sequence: TGTGCCAGCAGCCAAGAAGCCACTGAAGCTTTCTTT. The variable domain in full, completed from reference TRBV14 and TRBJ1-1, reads EAGVTQFPSHSVIEKGQTVTLRCDPISGHDNLYWYRRVMGKEIKFLLHFVKESKQDESGMPNNRFLAERTGGTYSTLKVQPAELEDSGVYFCASSQEATEAFFGQGTRLTVV.

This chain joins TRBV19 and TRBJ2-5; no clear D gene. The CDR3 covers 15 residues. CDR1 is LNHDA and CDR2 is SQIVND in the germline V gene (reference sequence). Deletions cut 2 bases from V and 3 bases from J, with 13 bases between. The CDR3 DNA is TGTGCCAGTAGTATACGTAGCAGTAGTGAAGAGACCCAGTACTTC. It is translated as CASSIRSSSEETQYF.

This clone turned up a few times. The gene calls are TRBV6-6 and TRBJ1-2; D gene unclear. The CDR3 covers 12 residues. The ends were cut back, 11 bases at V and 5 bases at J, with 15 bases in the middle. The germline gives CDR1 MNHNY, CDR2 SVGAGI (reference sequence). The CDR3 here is CAGGRAPYGYTF. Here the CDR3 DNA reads TGTGCCGGAGGCCGGGCCCCTTATGGCTACACCTTC.

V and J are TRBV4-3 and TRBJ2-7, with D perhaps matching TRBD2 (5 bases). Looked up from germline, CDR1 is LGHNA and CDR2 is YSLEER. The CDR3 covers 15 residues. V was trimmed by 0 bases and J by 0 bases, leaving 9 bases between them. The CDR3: CASSQDRGISYEQYF. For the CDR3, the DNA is TGCGCCAGCAGCCAAGATCGAGGGATCTCCTACGAGCAGTACTTC.

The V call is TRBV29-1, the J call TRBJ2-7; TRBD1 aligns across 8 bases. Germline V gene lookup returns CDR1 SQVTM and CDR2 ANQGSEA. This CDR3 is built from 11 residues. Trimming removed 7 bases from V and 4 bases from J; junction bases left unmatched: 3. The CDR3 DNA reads TGCAGCGGGGGACAGGAATACGAGCAGTACTTC. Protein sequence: CSGGQEYEQYF.

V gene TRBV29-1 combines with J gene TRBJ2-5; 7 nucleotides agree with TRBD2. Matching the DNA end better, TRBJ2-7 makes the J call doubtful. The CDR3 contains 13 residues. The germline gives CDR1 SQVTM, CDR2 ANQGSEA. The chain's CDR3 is CSVEGGISYEQYF. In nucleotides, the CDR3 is TGCAGCGTTGAGGGAGGGATTTCCTACGAGCAGTACTTC.

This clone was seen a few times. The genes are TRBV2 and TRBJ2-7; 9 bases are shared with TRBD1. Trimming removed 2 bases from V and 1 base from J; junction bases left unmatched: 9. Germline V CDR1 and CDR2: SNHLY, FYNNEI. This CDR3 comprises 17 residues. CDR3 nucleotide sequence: TGTGCCAGCAGTGAATGGGGGGGACAGGGTACATCCTACGAGCAGTACTTC. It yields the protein CASSEWGGQGTSYEQYF.